The 20 T cell receptor beta chains below come from one sample, sequenced in a study of technical replicates of blood from several donors. Libraries were prepared by immunoSEQ multiplex PCR; TCRdb keeps only in-frame clonotypes and omits some of them. The sample yields about 88,000 clones, roughly 94% seen once. Sequencing input: T cells isolated from PBMCs. The source of these receptors is a human donor in good health.

The chain recombines TRBV29-1 with TRBJ2-1, with 9 nucleotides matching TRBD2. CDR3 length equals 16 residues. Germline-derived CDR1 and CDR2 are SQVTM and ANQGSEA. Unmatched junction bases numbered 9, after V lost 1 base and J lost 5 bases. The CDR3 nucleotides are TGCAGCGTTGAAGTGGATAGCGGGAGCGGGGACAATGAGCAGTTCTTC. Protein product: CSVEVDSGSGDNEQFF.

The chain carries TRBV6-5 and TRBJ1-5, with D perhaps matching TRBD1 (6 bases). Germline CDR1 MNHEY, CDR2 SVGAGI. V dropped 5 bases and J dropped 4 bases, with 12 bases sitting between them. There are 14 residues in the CDR3. DNA for the CDR3: TGTGCCAGCAGTAGGGGGGGGAAAAATCAGCCCCAGCATTTT. Translated: CASSRGGKNQPQHF.

The rearrangement links TRBV5-1 to TRBJ1-1; perhaps TRBD1 as D (5 bases). Germline V gives CDR1 SGHRS, CDR2 YFSETQ. The germline V and J ends were trimmed by 4 bases and 5 bases, with 12 bases remaining between them. This CDR3 region has 13 residues. In DNA form, the CDR3 reads TGCGCCAGCAGCCCGGGGGTGGGGACTGAAGCTTTCTTT. This codes for CASSPGVGTEAFF.

The chain joins TRBV11-2 to TRBJ1-2; D possibly corresponds to TRBD1 (5 bases). The CDR3 has 14 residues. V gave up 2 bases and J gave up 4 bases, with 11 bases separating them. The germline V gene has CDR1 SGHAT and CDR2 FQNNGV. The CDR3 is CASSLSDRLYGYTF. The CDR3 coding sequence is TGTGCCAGCAGCTTAAGTGACAGACTCTATGGCTACACCTTC.

The rearrangement links TRBV2 to TRBJ2-7; D may be TRBD2 (5 bases). Trimming removed 8 bases at V and 3 bases at J, with 11 bases between. The CDR3 extends over 12 amino acids. The germline V gene has CDR1 SNHLY and CDR2 FYNNEI. In DNA form, the CDR3 reads TGTGCCAGCCTAGTAGAGGGCTACGAGCAGTACTTC. Translation gives CASLVEGYEQYF.

The count of this clone is one. The J gene is TRBJ1-1, the V gene TRBV19; D remains unclear. The V and J ends lost 6 bases and 1 base respectively, with 15 bases between them. CDR3 size: 15 residues. Germline assignment: CDR1 LNHDA and CDR2 SQIVND (reference sequence). The CDR3: CASSYGRAGNTEAFF. CDR3 DNA: TGTGCCAGTAGCTATGGGCGGGCCGGGAACACTGAAGCTTTCTTT.

The V call is TRBV19, the J call TRBJ2-7, with 8 bases fitting TRBD1. CDR3 length: 16 amino acids. Germline CDR1 is LNHDA and CDR2 is SQIVND (reference sequence). V lost 3 bases to trimming and J lost 3 bases; unmatched junction nucleotides: 10. CDR3 loop: CASSILSGGLLYEQYF. The CDR3 nucleotides are TGTGCCAGTAGTATTTTATCAGGGGGCCTACTCTACGAGCAGTACTTC.

The chain has TRBV5-1 and TRBJ1-4, with a possible D match to TRBD1 (6 bases). Deletions cut 4 bases from V and 11 bases from J, with 18 bases between. There are 14 residues in the CDR3. Germline lookup yields CDR1 SGHRS and CDR2 YFSETQ. The CDR3 is CASSDNRERGKLFF. The CDR3 nucleotides are TGCGCCAGCAGCGATAACAGGGAGAGAGGGAAACTGTTTTTT.

A note on this clone: Relative to the germline gene, one junction end is altered; a read error may explain this. The V and J genes are TRBV7-7 and TRBJ1-5; TRBD1 agrees at 7 bases. Per germline, CDR1 SSHAT and CDR2 FNYEAQ (reference sequence). The CDR3 is 16 amino acids. Here the CDR3 reads CASSVKTGRVDQPQHF. Written as DNA, the CDR3 is TGTGCTAGCAGCGTAAAGACAGGGAGAGTCGATCAGCCCCAGCATTTT.

The table lists this clone with a count of one. The V call is TRBV9, the J call TRBJ2-7; 9 nucleotides agree with TRBD2. CDR3 length equals 15 residues. Germline values: CDR1 SGDLS, CDR2 YYNGEE. Trimming took 2 bases from V and 6 from J; bases not matched to a gene: 9. Here the CDR3 DNA reads TGTGCCAGCAGCGTCTCGGGACTAGCAGGGTTCGAGCAGTACTTC. Protein product: CASSVSGLAGFEQYF.

This chain links TRBV19 with TRBJ2-2; D may be TRBD1 (6 bases). Germline CDR1 is LNHDA and CDR2 is SQIVND (reference sequence). With 4 bases removed from V and 6 bases from J, the gap between germline ends came to 15 bases. This CDR3 region has 15 residues. In DNA form, the CDR3 reads TGTGCCAGTAGTACCCCCGCTACAGGGCCCGGGGAGCTGTTTTTT. It yields the protein CASSTPATGPGELFF.

With regard to this clone: The sample contains more than one DNA sequence encoding this CDR3. The chain uses TRBV9 and TRBJ2-1; D is perhaps TRBD1 (6 bases). V was shortened by 0 bases and J by 7 bases, with 14 bases between the two germline ends. Germline V gives CDR1 SGDLS, CDR2 YYNGEE. CDR3 length: 15 amino acids. The CDR3 here is CASSVVSGVGNEQFF. The DNA of the CDR3 is TGTGCCAGCAGCGTAGTGTCAGGGGTGGGGAATGAGCAGTTCTTC.

The chain is built from TRBV30 and TRBJ2-7; TRBD1 matches at 7 bases. Germline CDR1 and CDR2: GTSNPN and SVGIG (reference sequence). Trimming removed 7 bases from V and 2 bases from J; junction bases left unmatched: 8. The CDR3 contains 13 residues. CDR3 loop: CAYRQGAAYEQYF. CDR3 coding DNA: TGTGCCTATAGACAGGGCGCGGCCTACGAGCAGTACTTC.

The genes are TRBV29-1 and TRBJ1-1, with a possible D match to TRBD1 (5 bases). V was pared by 8 bases and J by 6 bases, with 13 bases between. Germline V gene sequence: CDR1 SQVTM, CDR2 ANQGSEA. The CDR3 covers 11 residues. CDR3 sequence: CSTQGIAEAFF. In nucleotides, the CDR3 is TGCAGCACCCAGGGTATCGCTGAAGCTTTCTTT.

Details on this clone: A junction boundary mismatches the germline segment, possibly from a read error. The rearrangement uses TRBV29-1 and TRBJ2-7; the match to TRBD2 covers 13 bases. CDR1 and CDR2 from the germline V gene are SQVTM and ANQGSEA. The CDR3 extends over 16 amino acids. CDR3 protein: CSVEGGLAGASYEQYF. CDR3 DNA: TGCAGCGTCGAAGGCGGACTAGCGGGGGCCTCCTACGAGCAGTACTTC.

The chain recombines TRBV7-2 with TRBJ2-2, with 8 bases lining up with TRBD1. CDR1 SGHTA and CDR2 FQGNSA come from the germline V gene. V gave up 1 base and J gave up 2 bases; unmatched junction bases: 3. The CDR3 is 16 amino acids. CDR3 sequence (DNA): TGTGCCAGCAGCTTAGGGGGACAGGTTAACACCGGGGAGCTGTTTTTT. Its protein product is CASSLGGQVNTGELFF.

The genes are TRBV2 and TRBJ1-2, with 9 bases that match TRBD1. V was pared by 7 bases and J by 6 bases, with 12 bases of the junction left unmatched. The CDR3 loop spans 15 amino acids. Germline loops: CDR1 SNHLY, CDR2 FYNNEI. The CDR3 here is CASTLQWGTGNGYTF. The CDR3 bases are TGTGCCAGCACTCTCCAATGGGGGACAGGGAATGGCTACACCTTC.

Remarks on this clone: This same CDR3 is encoded by further DNA sequences in the sample. The gene calls are TRBV9 and TRBJ2-5; 7 positions match TRBD1. There are 14 residues in the CDR3. Trimming cost V 0 bases and J 1 base; bases outside gene matches: 0. Germline V gives CDR1 SGDLS, CDR2 YYNGEE. Written as DNA, the CDR3 is TGTGCCAGCAGCGTAGCAGGGGGCCAAGAGACCCAGTACTTC. It specifies CASSVAGGQETQYF. Together with reference TRBV9 and TRBJ2-5, the CDR3 gives the full variable domain: DSGVTQTPKHLITATGQRVTLRCSPRSGDLSVYWYQQSLDQGLQFLIQYYNGEERAKGNILERFSAQQFPDLHSELNLSSLELGDSALYFCASSVAGGQETQYFGPGTRLLVL.

The chain employs TRBV6-4 and TRBJ2-5; TRBD1 aligns across 8 bases. Germline V gene lookup returns CDR1 MRHNA and CDR2 SNTAGT. V shed 2 bases and J 4 bases; nucleotides not matched to a gene: 3. The CDR3 is 14 amino acids. The CDR3 sequence: CASSDIDRGETQYF. The CDR3 DNA reads TGTGCCAGCAGTGACATCGACAGGGGAGAGACCCAGTACTTC.

The rearrangement joins TRBV27 to TRBJ2-2; 15 nucleotides line up with TRBD2. V gave up 0 bases and J gave up 8 bases; unmatched junction bases: 7. The length of the CDR3 is 18 residues. Germline-derived CDR1 and CDR2 are MNHEY and SMNVEV (reference sequence). CDR3 DNA: TGTGCCAGCAGTTTATCCATAATCGGACTAGCGGGAGGGGGGGAGCTGTTTTTT. Amino acid sequence: CASSLSIIGLAGGGELFF.